This TCR beta chain was profiled in a study of cytomegalovirus exposure and HLA in healthy donors. Broader study findings: Information on immune exposure was restricted to one variable (CMV serostatus). On later analysis, the bulk of CMV-associated TCR beta chains appeared to be HLA-restricted. In a later analysis, a genetic analysis reported fewer productive-TCR N-insertions in an Asian-associated ancestry cluster than the cohort average.

Researchers ran the PCR with 60 Vbeta and 13 Jbeta primers. This table comes from immunoSEQ multiplex PCR, and its TCRdb copy is limited to in-frame clones, with some not included. Of 130,000 or so clones in the sample, roughly 77% are singletons; the top ten hold 1.5% to 2%. On this clone itself: Its matching antigen is unknown.

Germline CDR1 is GTSNPN and CDR2 is SVGIG (reference sequence). V gave up 3 bases and J gave up 7 bases; unmatched junction bases: 2. This CDR3 spans 12 amino acids. Each donor was healthy, and each was a bone marrow donor. The sequence derives from a man in his forties or fifties in good health and CMV-seronegative. The sequenced sample was PBMCs. V gene TRBV30 combines with J gene TRBJ1-4; 7 bases align to TRBD1. CDR3: CAWRQGIEKLFF. Written as DNA, the CDR3 is TGTGCCTGGAGACAGGGGATTGAAAAACTGTTTTTT. The full variable domain, its missing parts supplied by reference TRBV30 and TRBJ1-4, is SQTIHQWPATLVQPVGSPLSLECTVEGTSNPNLYWYRQAAGRGLQLLFYSVGIGQISSEVPQNLSASRPQDRQFILSSKKLLLSDSGFYLCAWRQGIEKLFFGSGTQLSVL.